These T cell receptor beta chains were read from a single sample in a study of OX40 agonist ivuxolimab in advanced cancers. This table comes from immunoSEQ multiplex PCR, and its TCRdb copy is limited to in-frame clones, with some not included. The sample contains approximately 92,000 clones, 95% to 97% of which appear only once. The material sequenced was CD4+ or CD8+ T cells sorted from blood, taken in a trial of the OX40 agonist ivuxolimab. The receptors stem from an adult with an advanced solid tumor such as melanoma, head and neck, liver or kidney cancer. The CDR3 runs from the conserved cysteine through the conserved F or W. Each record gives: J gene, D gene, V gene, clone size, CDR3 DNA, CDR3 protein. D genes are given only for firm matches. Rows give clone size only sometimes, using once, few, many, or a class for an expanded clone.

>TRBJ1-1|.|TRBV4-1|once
TGCGCCAGCAGCCGCGGGGGTTCGAACACTGAAGCTTTCTTT
CASSRGGSNTEAFF
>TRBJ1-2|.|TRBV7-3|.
TGTGCCAGCAGCATAGACAGCCTAGCTAACTATGGCTACACCTTC
CASSIDSLANYGYTF
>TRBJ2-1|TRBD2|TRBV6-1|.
TGTGCCAGCAGTGCTGAAAAGGGACTACTAAACGAGGCTTCTGAGCAGTTCTTC
CASSAEKGLLNEASEQFF
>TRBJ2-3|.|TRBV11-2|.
TGTGCCAGCAGCTTTTTTAGCAGCCCCACAGATACGCAGTATTTT
CASSFFSSPTDTQYF
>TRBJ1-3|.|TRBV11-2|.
TGTGCCAGCAGCTTAGCCGGGGTCGGAAACACCATATATTTT
CASSLAGVGNTIYF
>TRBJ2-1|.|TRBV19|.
TGTGCCAGTAGTATAAGCGCTTACAATGAGCAGTTCTTC
CASSISAYNEQFF
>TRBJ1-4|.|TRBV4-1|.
TGCGCCAGCAGCTATCAGTGGGGGGGGCGAGATGAAAAACTGTTTTTT
CASSYQWGGRDEKLFF
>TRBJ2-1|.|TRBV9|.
TGTGCCAGCAGCTTGGGTCATGTCGATGAGCAGTTCTTC
CASSLGHVDEQFF
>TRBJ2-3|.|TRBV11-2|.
TGTGCCAGCAGCTTACAGAGGGGCGAGGGAACAGATACGCAGTATTTT
CASSLQRGEGTDTQYF
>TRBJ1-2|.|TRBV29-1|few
TGCAGCGTTGAAGGAATTAGGGCAGGGTTGCAGGGTGGCTACACCTTC
CSVEGIRAGLQGGYTF
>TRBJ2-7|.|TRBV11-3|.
TGTGCCAGCAGCTCCGGGACGTCTGCCTACGAGCAGTACTTC
CASSSGTSAYEQYF
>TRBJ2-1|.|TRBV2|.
TGTGCCAGCAGTGAAAACTATTCCAATGAGCAGTTCTTC
CASSENYSNEQFF
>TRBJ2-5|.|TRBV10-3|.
TGTGCCATCAGTGAGCTTGGGGGAAAAGGGGCGGAGACCCAGTACTTC
CAISELGGKGAETQYF
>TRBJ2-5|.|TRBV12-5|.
TGTGCTAGTGGTTCTGTTGGGTACGAAGGGGAGACCCAGTACTTC
CASGSVGYEGETQYF
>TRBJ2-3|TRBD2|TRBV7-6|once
TGTGCCAGCAGCTTTCCCTTAGCGGGGGAAGTGACAGATACGCAGTATTTT
CASSFPLAGEVTDTQYF
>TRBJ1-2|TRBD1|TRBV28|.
TGTGCCAGCAGTTTACCGCCTCCGGGACAGGGAACCAACTATGGCTACACCTTC
CASSLPPPGQGTNYGYTF
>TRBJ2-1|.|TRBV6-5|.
TGTGCCAGCAGTTACGGGAAGTACAATGAGCAGTTCTTC
CASSYGKYNEQFF
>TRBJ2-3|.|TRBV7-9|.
TGTGCCAGCAACGATTACGACGCTACGCAGTATTTT
CASNDYDATQYF
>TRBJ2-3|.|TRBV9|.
TGTGCCAGCAGCCCAGGGGGGTTAGCAACAGATACGCAGTATTTT
CASSPGGLATDTQYF
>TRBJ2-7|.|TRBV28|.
TGTGCCAGCAGTCCCGGGACTCGACGGGACGAGCAGCACTTC
CASSPGTRRDEQHF
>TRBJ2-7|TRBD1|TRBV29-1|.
TGCAGCGTTTCGAGCATGTGGCAGGGGGTTTCCTACGAGCAGTACTTC
CSVSSMWQGVSYEQYF
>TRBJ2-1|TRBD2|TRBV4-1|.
TGCGCCAGCAGCTATAGCGGGGGGTTCGGGGATGAGCAGTTCTTC
CASSYSGGFGDEQFF
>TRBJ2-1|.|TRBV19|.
TGTGCCAGTAGATCCATAGCCTTCGCCGGGGATGAGCAGTTCTTC
CASRSIAFAGDEQFF
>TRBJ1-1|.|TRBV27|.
TGTGCCAGCAGTCTCGGGGCGGCGGACACTGAAGCTTTCTTT
CASSLGAADTEAFF
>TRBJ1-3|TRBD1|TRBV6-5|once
TGTGCCAGCAGTTACAGACAGGGCTCTGGAAACACCATATATTTT
CASSYRQGSGNTIYF
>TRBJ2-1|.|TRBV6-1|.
TGTGCCAGTAAGACTAATTGGCCCCACAATGAGCAGTTCTTC
CASKTNWPHNEQFF
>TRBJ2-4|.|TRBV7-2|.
TGTGCCAGCAGCTTAGATGTGGAGAAAAACATTCAGTACTTC
CASSLDVEKNIQYF
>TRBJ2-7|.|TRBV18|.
TGTGCCAGCTCACCCTCACGGGACTACGAGCAGTACTTC
CASSPSRDYEQYF